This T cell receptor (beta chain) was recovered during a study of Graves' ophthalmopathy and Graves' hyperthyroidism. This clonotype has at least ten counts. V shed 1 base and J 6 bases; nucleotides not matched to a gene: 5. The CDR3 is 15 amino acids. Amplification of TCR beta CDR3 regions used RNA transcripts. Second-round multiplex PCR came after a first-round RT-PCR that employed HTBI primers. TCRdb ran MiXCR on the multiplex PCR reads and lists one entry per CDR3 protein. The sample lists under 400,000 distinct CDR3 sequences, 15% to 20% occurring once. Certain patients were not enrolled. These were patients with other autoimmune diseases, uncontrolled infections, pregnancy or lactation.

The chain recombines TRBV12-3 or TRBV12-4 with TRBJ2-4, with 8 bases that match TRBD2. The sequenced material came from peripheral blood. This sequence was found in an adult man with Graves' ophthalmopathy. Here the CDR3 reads CASSLGGGRRNIQYF. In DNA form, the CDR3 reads TGTGCCAGCAGTTTAGGCGGGGGGCGGAGAAACATTCAGTACTTC.